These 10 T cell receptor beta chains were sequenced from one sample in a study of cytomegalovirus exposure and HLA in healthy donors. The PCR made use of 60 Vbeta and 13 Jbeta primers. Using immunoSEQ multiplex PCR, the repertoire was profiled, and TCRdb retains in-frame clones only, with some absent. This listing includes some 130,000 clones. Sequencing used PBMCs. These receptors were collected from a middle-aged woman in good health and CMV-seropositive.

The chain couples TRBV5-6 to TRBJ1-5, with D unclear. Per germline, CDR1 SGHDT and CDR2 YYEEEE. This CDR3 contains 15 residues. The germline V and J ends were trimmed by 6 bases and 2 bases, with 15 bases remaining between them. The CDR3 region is CASTPGWQGNQPQHF. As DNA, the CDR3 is TGTGCCAGCACCCCGGGGTGGCAGGGCAATCAGCCCCAGCATTTT.

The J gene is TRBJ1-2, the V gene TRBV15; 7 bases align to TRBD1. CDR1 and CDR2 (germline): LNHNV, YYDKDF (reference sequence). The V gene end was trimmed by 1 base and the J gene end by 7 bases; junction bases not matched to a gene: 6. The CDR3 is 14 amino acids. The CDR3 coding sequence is TGTGCCACCAGCAGAGGCGGACAGGCCTCTGGCTACACCTTC. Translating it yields CATSRGGQASGYTF.

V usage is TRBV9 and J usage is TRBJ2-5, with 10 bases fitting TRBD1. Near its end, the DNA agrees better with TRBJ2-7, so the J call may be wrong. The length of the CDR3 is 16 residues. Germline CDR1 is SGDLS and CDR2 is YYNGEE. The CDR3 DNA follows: TGTGCCAGCAGCCCGTCCGGGACAGGGGACCCCCACGAGCAGTACTTC. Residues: CASSPSGTGDPHEQYF.

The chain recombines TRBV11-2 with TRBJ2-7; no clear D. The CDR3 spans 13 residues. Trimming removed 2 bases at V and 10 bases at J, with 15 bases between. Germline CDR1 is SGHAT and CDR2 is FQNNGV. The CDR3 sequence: CASSLSASSPQYF. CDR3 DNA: TGTGCCAGCAGCTTATCTGCTAGTTCCCCTCAGTACTTC.

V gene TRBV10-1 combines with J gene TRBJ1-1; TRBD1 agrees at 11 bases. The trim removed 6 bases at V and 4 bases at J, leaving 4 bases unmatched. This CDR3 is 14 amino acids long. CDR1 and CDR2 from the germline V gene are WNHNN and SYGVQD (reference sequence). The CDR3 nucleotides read TGCGCCAGCAGAAGGGACAGGGGGAGCACTGAAGCTTTCTTT. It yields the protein CASRRDRGSTEAFF.

CDR3 residues: CATRRDRRNEKLFF. The CDR3 DNA reads as TGTGCCACCCGACGAGACAGACGTAATGAAAAACTGTTTTTT. This sequence joins TRBV28 and TRBJ1-4, with TRBD1 as a possible D gene (5 bases). Trimming shortened V by 10 bases and J by 4 bases, and 16 bases separated the two germline ends. The CDR3 loop spans 14 amino acids. Germline CDR1 MDHEN, CDR2 SYDVKM.

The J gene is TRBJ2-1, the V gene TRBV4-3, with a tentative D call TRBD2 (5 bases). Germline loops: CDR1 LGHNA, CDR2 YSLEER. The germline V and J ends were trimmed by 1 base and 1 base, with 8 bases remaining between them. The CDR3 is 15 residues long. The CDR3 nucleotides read TGCGCCAGCAGCCAAGTAGGACTTTCCTACAATGAGCAGTTCTTC. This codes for CASSQVGLSYNEQFF.

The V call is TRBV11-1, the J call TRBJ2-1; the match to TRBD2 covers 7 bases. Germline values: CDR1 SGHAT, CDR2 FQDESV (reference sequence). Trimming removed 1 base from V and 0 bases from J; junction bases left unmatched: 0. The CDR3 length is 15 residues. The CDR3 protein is CASSLGGSSYNEQFF. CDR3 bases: TGTGCCAGCAGCTTAGGCGGGAGCTCCTACAATGAGCAGTTCTTC.

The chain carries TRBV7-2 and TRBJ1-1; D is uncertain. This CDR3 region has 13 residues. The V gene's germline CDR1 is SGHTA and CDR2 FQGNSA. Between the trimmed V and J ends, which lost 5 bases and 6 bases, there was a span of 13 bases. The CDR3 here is CASSRIWLAEAFF. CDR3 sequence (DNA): TGTGCCAGCAGCCGTATTTGGCTGGCTGAAGCTTTCTTT.

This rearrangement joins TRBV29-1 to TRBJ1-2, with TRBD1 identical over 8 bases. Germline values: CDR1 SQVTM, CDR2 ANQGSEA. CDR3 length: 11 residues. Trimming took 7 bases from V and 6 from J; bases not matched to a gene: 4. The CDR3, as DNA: TGCAGCGGCTCGGGACAGGATGGCTACACCTTC. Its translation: CSGSGQDGYTF.